The T cell receptor beta chain described here comes from a study of cytomegalovirus exposure and HLA in healthy donors. The wider study: A previous analysis identified more than 100 million unique TCR beta sequences derived from roughly 180 million T cells.

Study-wide results and caveats: Later analysis identified several of the most significant clusters that appeared linked to common viral pathogens.

This clone has just one count. Its specificity is not known. It was with 60 Vbeta and 13 Jbeta primers that the PCR ran. Sequencing was performed with immunoSEQ multiplex PCR; in TCRdb, only in-frame clones are kept and a portion is missing. The sample includes 70,000 to 75,000 clones, 72% seen only once; the top ten take roughly 12%. The TCR originated in a woman aged 40 to 50 in good health and CMV-seropositive. The specimen was PBMCs.

The CDR3 DNA is TGTGCCAGCAGTGTTATTGGGTCCTGGGCGAGCGGCTACACCTTC. Amino acids: CASSVIGSWASGYTF. The J gene is TRBJ1-2, the V gene TRBV27; D gene uncertain. V was shortened by 5 bases and J by 8 bases, with 21 bases between the two germline ends. The CDR3 is 15 amino acids. Germline CDR1 and CDR2: MNHEY and SMNVEV (reference sequence).